Included here is one T cell receptor (beta chain) sequence, with context. Two negative PCRs, clearance, or symptom resolution characterized the recovered Cohort 3 donors. The data originate from a study of blood T cell repertoires in COVID-19. Study-level information: From T cells, B-cell-depleted T cells, or PBMCs came the material, which was cDNA or gDNA.

This CDR3 is built from 14 residues. With 5 bases removed from V and 1 base from J, the gap between germline ends came to 8 bases. CDR1 is SEHNR, CDR2 FQNEAQ, per germline (reference sequence). Under the authors' procedure: Quantification of nucleated cells was approximated via reference gene primer amplification. Assay used: immunoSEQ multiplex PCR; TCRdb lists only in-frame clones, some missing. V, J and clone size reflect that table, while D and trimming were determined from the DNA. The data show hundreds of thousands of clones, more than 80% seen once. This sequence was found in a young man who had recovered from COVID-19. Specimen: PBMCs or T cells enriched from blood (not recorded which). V usage is TRBV7-9 and J usage is TRBJ2-2; D is unresolved. DNA for the CDR3: TGTGCCAGCAGCCCCCCTTTGAACACCGGGGAGCTGTTTTTT. Amino acid sequence: CASSPPLNTGELFF.